One and the same sample provided the 7 T cell receptor beta chains below, sequenced in a study of HIV-infected children after antiretroviral therapy interruption. The TCR library was built from RNA with a 3' RACE protocol and unique molecular identifiers. Via MiXCR, TCRdb re-called the 3' RACE reads, giving one row per CDR3 protein. The table has about 15,000 distinct CDR3 sequences, about 3.4% seen once. Treatment here: PENTA 11 planned treatment interruption arm or continuous ART arm. The sample consisted of CD45RO+ CD8+ T cells from PBMCs, pooled from several time points, taken from a donor given antiretroviral therapy, either interrupted or continuous. Regarding subset: memory CD8+ CD45RO+ CD45RA- T cells. The receptors originated from a pool of human donors with HIV.

This clonotype has a handful of counts. V is TRBV27 and J is TRBJ2-7; D call uncertain. The CDR3 is made up of 13 amino acids. Trimming shortened V by 0 bases and J by 3 bases, and 6 bases separated the two germline ends. The germline V gene has CDR1 MNHEY and CDR2 SMNVEV (reference sequence). The CDR3 is CASSLSSVYEQYF. The CDR3 DNA reads as TGTGCCAGCAGTTTATCATCCGTCTACGAGCAGTACTTC.

This clonotype was counted ten times or more. The chain has TRBV6-1 and TRBJ2-7, with D tentatively TRBD1 (5 bases). Per the germline V gene, CDR1 is MNHNS and CDR2 is SASEGT. The CDR3 consists of 14 residues. Trimming removed 6 bases from V and 5 bases from J, with 17 bases in between. As DNA, the CDR3 is TGTGCCAGCAGCCAGGGCTTGGGTAGTGACGAGCAGTACTTC. It specifies CASSQGLGSDEQYF.

This clonotype was seen many times. This rearrangement joins TRBV3-1 to TRBJ1-4, with 7 bases fitting TRBD1. Trimming took 6 bases from V and 4 from J; bases not matched to a gene: 5. This CDR3 comprises 14 residues. Looked up from germline, CDR1 is LGHDT and CDR2 is YNNKEL (reference sequence). The CDR3 protein is CASRRDSYNEKLFF. CDR3 DNA: TGTGCCAGCAGGCGGGACAGCTATAATGAAAAACTGTTTTTT.

This clonotype has a count of ten or more. This sequence joins TRBV27 and TRBJ2-7; 11 bases fit TRBD1. This CDR3 has 20 amino acids. V trimming: 5 bases; J trimming: 4 bases; junction bases outside the gene matches: 22. Germline V gene lookup returns CDR1 MNHEY and CDR2 SMNVEV (reference sequence). In DNA, the CDR3 is TGTGCCAGCAGTCTGTTGCCCTCGGGACAGGGGGTTGGGGCTTTTTACGAGCAGTACTTC. This translates into CASSLLPSGQGVGAFYEQYF.

This clonotype was found many times. The CDR3 here is CSVGGGLSGEQYF. The DNA of the CDR3 is TGCAGCGTTGGCGGGGGCCTCTCGGGCGAGCAGTACTTC. The chain uses TRBV29-1 and TRBJ2-7, with D perhaps TRBD2 (7 bases). CDR3 length: 13 residues. Per the germline V gene, CDR1 is SQVTM and CDR2 is ANQGSEA. V was pared by 4 bases and J by 6 bases, with 16 bases between.

This clonotype appeared many times. The chain links TRBV6-5 to TRBJ1-2, with D possibly matching TRBD1 (6 bases). V lost 6 bases, J lost 6 bases, and 14 bases lay in between. CDR1 MNHEY and CDR2 SVGAGI come from the germline V gene. The CDR3 consists of 13 residues. In nucleotides, the CDR3 is TGTGCCAGCAGATCGGACAGCCGAGATGGCTACACCTTC. The encoded protein is CASRSDSRDGYTF.

This clonotype occurred many times. The chain recombines TRBV4-2 with TRBJ2-1; 8 bases agree with TRBD2. The junction had 11 bases not matched to a gene; V was cut back by 0 bases and J by 10 bases. The CDR3 is 16 amino acids. CDR1 and CDR2 from the germline V gene are LGHNA and YNFKEQ. This chain's CDR3 is CASSQESPGGPGEQFF. CDR3 DNA sequence: TGTGCCAGCAGCCAAGAATCTCCGGGGGGGCCGGGGGAGCAGTTCTTC.